This TCR beta chain was observed in a study of T-cell memory formation after mild COVID-19. Each CDR3 protein gets one entry after TCRdb re-called the 5' RACE reads with MiXCR. This repertoire shows 380,000 or so distinct CDR3 sequences, roughly 13% found once; its top ten account for approximately 22%. Study-wide points: Proof of SARS-CoV-2 specificity was absent for the second-wave clones that crested on day 37. Some responding clones appeared in pre-infection memory, suggesting cross-reactive memory joined.

Many counts were recorded for this clonotype. The antigen remains undetermined. The CDR3 sequence is 15 residues long. Germline CDR1 and CDR2: SGHTA and FQGNSA. V shed 5 bases and J shed 4 bases, with 16 bases lying between them. The sample taken for sequencing was PBMCs or a T cell subset sorted from them (not recorded which). The clonotype was recovered from a man aged 18 to 29 who had mild COVID-19 (a few samples of this study predate the infection). Cell type and time point are not known. The chain couples TRBV7-2 to TRBJ2-3; D is unresolved. The DNA for the CDR3 is TGTGCCAGCAGCCCAGCTCTCGTGTATGCAGATACGCAGTATTTT. It yields the protein CASSPALVYADTQYF.